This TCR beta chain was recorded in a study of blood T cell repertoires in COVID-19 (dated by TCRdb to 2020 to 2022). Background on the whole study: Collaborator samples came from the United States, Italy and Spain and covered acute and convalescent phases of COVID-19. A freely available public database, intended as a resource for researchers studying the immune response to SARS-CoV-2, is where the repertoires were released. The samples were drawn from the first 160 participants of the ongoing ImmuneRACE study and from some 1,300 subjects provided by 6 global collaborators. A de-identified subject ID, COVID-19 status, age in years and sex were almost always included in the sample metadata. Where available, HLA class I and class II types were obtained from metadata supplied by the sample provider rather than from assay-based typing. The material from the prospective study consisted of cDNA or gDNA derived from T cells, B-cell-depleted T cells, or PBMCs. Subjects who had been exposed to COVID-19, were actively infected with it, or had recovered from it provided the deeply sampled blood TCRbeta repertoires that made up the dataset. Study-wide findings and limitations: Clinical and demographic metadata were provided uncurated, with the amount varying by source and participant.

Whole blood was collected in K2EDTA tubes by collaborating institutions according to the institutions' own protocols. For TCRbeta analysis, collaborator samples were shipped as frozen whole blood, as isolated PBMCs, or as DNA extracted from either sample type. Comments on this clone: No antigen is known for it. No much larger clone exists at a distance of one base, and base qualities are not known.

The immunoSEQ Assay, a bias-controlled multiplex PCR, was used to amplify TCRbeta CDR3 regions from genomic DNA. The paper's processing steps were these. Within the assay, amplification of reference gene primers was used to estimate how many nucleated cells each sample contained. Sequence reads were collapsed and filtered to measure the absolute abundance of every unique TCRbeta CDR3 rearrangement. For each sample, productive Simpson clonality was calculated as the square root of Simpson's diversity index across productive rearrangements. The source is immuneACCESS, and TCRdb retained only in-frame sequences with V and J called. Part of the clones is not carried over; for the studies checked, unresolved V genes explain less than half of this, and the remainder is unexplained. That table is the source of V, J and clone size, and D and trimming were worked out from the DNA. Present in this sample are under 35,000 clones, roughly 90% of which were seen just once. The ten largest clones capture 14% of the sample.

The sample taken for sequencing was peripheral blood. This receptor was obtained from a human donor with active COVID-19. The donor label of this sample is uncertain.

The bases read TGCAGTTTTACGGGTTACAATGAGCAGTTCTTC. This encodes CSFTGYNEQFF. This chain joins TRBV29-1 to TRBJ2-1; there is no confident call for the D gene. The CDR3 starts with the cysteine, ends with the phenylalanine, and has 11 residues. Just the 33-base CDR3 DNA is kept, in frame starting at base 1. Sequences SQVTM (CDR1) and ANQGSEA (CDR2) are obtained from the germline V gene.